This entry features one T cell receptor (beta chain) sequence. Its target is not known. With 2 bases removed from V and 4 bases from J, the gap between germline ends came to 14 bases. Germline V gene sequence: CDR1 LGHDT, CDR2 YNNKEL (reference sequence). The CDR3 spans 15 residues. TCRdb ran MiXCR on the reads and lists one entry per CDR3 protein. Found here are approximately 700,000 distinct CDR3 sequences, less than 40% of them singletons; the top ten hold about 2.8%. This sample stems from a study of T cell repertoires in cytomegalovirus infection. Across the whole study: TCR beta signatures that were public indicated CMV infection and matching HLA type. Study-level findings and limits: Accumulated public TCR beta family frequency recognized individuals carrying CMV together with the relevant HLA.

This receptor was identified in a human donor in good health (CMV status not recorded). Some clones in this sample may be carry-over from other donors' samples. Sequencing input: PBMCs. The V and J genes are TRBV3-1 and TRBJ2-5, with D possibly matching TRBD1 (5 bases). The CDR3 region is CASSQLGPRGETQYF. DNA for the CDR3: TGTGCCAGCAGCCAATTAGGGCCTAGGGGAGAGACCCAGTACTTC.